This TCR beta chain was obtained from a study of PD-1 blockade in classical Hodgkin lymphoma (TCRdb year 2020). For the study in its entirety: A peripheral blood immune signature of response to PD-1 blockade in classical Hodgkin lymphoma was defined using TCR beta sequencing and CyTOF.

Explained via the paper, the time point label denotes: newly diagnosed, previously untreated cHL patient sample. As a comparison group for the relapsed/refractory trial patients, PBMCs from patients with newly diagnosed, previously untreated classical Hodgkin lymphoma were sequenced. After peripheral blood was drawn into 8 mL Vacutainer Cell Preparation Tubes, PBMCs were isolated by centrifugation and then cryopreserved. CDR1 MNHEY and CDR2 SMNVEV are derived from the germline V gene (reference sequence). Trimming costs V 5 bases and J 7 bases, and their ends lie 12 bases apart. Spanning cysteine to phenylalanine, the CDR3 consists of 13 amino acids. Just CDR3 DNA is preserved here, 39 bases in frame from base 1. General conclusions and limits of the study: Baseline TCR diversity was reported to be lower in newly diagnosed patients than in healthy donors, and even lower in relapsed/refractory patients. The study was restricted to a single clinical trial cohort, and the causes of repertoire differences, possibly disease activity or prior therapy, were left undefined.

Genomic DNA was isolated using the Qiagen DNeasy kit from unsorted PBMCs as well as from negatively selected CD4+ and CD8+ fractions. TCR beta CDR3 regions were amplified by immunoSEQ multiplex PCR using primers annealing to V and J segments. A synthetic immune receptor repertoire was used to minimize amplification bias, and any remaining bias was removed computationally after sequencing. As for the original processing: Repertoire diversity was quantified as the Shannon entropy index using custom Python scripts. Unsorted, CD4+ and CD8+ repertoires were analyzed separately, except for combined analyses in which CD4+ and CD8+ sequences were merged in silico. The immuneACCESS repertoire file appears here via TCRdb, limited to in-frame rearrangements. These files lack a portion of the clones; in checked studies, under half of the deficit traces to unresolved V genes, and the cause of the others is not known. D and trimming come from the DNA, and the V and J calls and clone size come from that table. This sample gives around 43,000 clones in total; roughly 90% of them show up just once. Of the sample, around 5% falls within the top ten clones.

Notes on this clone: The target of this receptor is not known. Per-base quality was not reported, and no clone a single base away is much larger than it.

The specimen sequenced was peripheral blood mononuclear cells (PBMCs). The clonotype comes from a human donor with classical Hodgkin lymphoma. The chain was built from TRBV27 and TRBJ2-1; no D segment can be confidently identified. The bases are TGTGCCAGCAGTCCCGGTCTGGGGAATGAGCAGTTCTTC. Its product reads: CASSPGLGNEQFF.